This T cell receptor beta chain was sequenced during a study of T cells expressing NK-cell markers. Study at large: Sorted CD3+CD56+NKG2C+, CD3+CD56+NKG2C- and CD3+CD56-NKG2C+ T cells supplied TCR beta repertoires. Study results and limitations: There remained a lack of clarity about HCMV specificity of expanded NKG2C+ T cell clones. A handful of donors showed these clonotypes also leading the CD3+CD56-NKG2C+ fraction. Top CD8+ clonotypes included the dominant CD3+CD56+NKG2C+ clonotypes in a handful of donors.

As concerns this clonotype: The antigen is unknown.

CDR1 and CDR2 from the germline V gene are MNHEY and SVGEGT. This CDR3 is built from 13 residues. From its re-call of the 5' RACE reads, TCRdb lists each CDR3 protein once, without DNA. In total, the table holds 200,000 to 300,000 distinct CDR3 sequences. This TCR was recovered from a man aged 18-30 years in good health. Specimen: blood T cells: a sorted CD56 or NKG2C T cell subset, CD4+ or CD8+ T cells, or bulk PBMC T cells (not recorded which). V gene TRBV6-2 or TRBV6-3 combines with J gene TRBJ2-7. The CDR3 region is CASSPRRIHEQYF.